This is a list of T cell receptor beta chains from one sample in a study of blood T cell repertoires in COVID-19. Data came from immunoSEQ multiplex PCR; TCRdb stores just in-frame clones and leaves some out. The sample has 150,000 to 250,000 clones, around 75% seen once. Material: peripheral blood. These receptor sequences come from a woman in her thirties or forties with COVID-19, enrolled during active disease. Each CDR3 is given with its conserved first and last residue. D genes are given only for firm matches. A clone size is listed for some rows: how often the clone was seen (once, few, many), or a class if it is expanded.

>TRBV7-8|TRBJ2-2|-|TRBD2
CASSLGSSGRTGELFF
TGTGCCAGCAGCTTAGGTTCTAGCGGGAGGACCGGGGAGCTGTTTTTT
>TRBV29-1|TRBJ1-2|-|TRBD1
CSVPDRVGGYTF
TGCAGCGTTCCAGACAGGGTGGGAGGCTACACCTTC
>TRBV3-1/TRBV3-2|TRBJ2-5|once|-
CASSQGGPAETQYF
TGTGCCAGCAGCCAAGGGGGGCCCGCGGAGACCCAGTACTTC
>TRBV30|TRBJ1-5|-|-
CAWSSAPWGNQPQHF
TGTGCCTGGAGTAGCGCTCCTTGGGGCAATCAGCCCCAGCATTTT
>TRBV28|TRBJ2-5|-|-
CATGVGWQETQYF
TGTGCCACCGGAGTAGGTTGGCAAGAGACCCAGTACTTC
>TRBV7-3|TRBJ1-2|-|-
CASSLNREGGYTF
TGTGCCAGCAGCTTAAACAGGGAGGGTGGCTACACCTTC
>TRBV6-1|TRBJ2-5|once|-
CASQQGVVGETQYF
TGTGCCAGCCAACAAGGGGTTGTAGGAGAGACCCAGTACTTC
>TRBV5-1|TRBJ2-1|-|TRBD1
CASSWWDRGRDEQFF
TGCGCCAGCAGCTGGTGGGACAGGGGGCGCGATGAGCAGTTCTTC
>TRBV5-8|TRBJ1-6|-|TRBD1
CASSFRQGAKSPLHF
TGTGCCAGCAGCTTCAGACAGGGGGCAAAGTCACCCCTCCACTTT
>TRBV7-2|TRBJ2-7|many|-
CASSLEMGRTYEQYF
TGTGCCAGCAGCTTAGAAATGGGCAGGACCTACGAGCAGTACTTC
>TRBV9|TRBJ2-7|few|TRBD2
CASSPLAGATYEQYF
TGTGCCAGCAGCCCACTAGCGGGGGCCACCTACGAGCAGTACTTC
>TRBV6-5|TRBJ2-3|-|TRBD2
CASSPLAGLDTQYF
TGTGCCAGCAGCCCCCTAGCGGGACTAGATACGCAGTATTTT
>TRBV4-1|TRBJ2-7|-|-
CASRAGEDYEQYF
TGCGCCAGCCGTGCCGGGGAGGACTACGAGCAGTACTTC
>TRBV7-2|TRBJ2-2|many|-
CASSSISGTGYTGELFF
TGTGCCAGCAGCTCGATTAGTGGTACAGGGTACACCGGGGAGCTGTTTTTT
>TRBV4-2|TRBJ2-5|-|TRBD2
CASSQDVLAGGGETQYF
TGTGCCAGCAGCCAAGATGTCCTAGCGGGGGGCGGGGAGACCCAGTACTTC
>TRBV7-8|TRBJ1-1|-|-
CASSPTGGLGVNTEAFF
TGTGCCAGCAGCCCCACCGGAGGACTCGGGGTGAACACTGAAGCTTTCTTT
>TRBV6-2/TRBV6-3|TRBJ2-7|-|-
CASSYNSGTLRYF
TGTGCCAGCAGTTATAACTCCGGGACACTCCGGTACTTC
>TRBV5-4|TRBJ1-1|-|-
CASSPVDPMNTEAFF
TGTGCCAGCAGCCCCGTTGATCCTATGAACACTGAAGCTTTCTTT
>TRBV7-9|TRBJ1-1|-|-
CASSPTAQLEAFF
TGTGCCAGCAGCCCAACAGCTCAATTAGAAGCTTTCTTT
>TRBV29-1|TRBJ2-6|-|-
CSVDFSGANVLTF
TGCAGCGTTGACTTCTCTGGGGCCAACGTCCTGACTTTC
>TRBV18|TRBJ1-4|-|TRBD1
CASSPRTGTEKLFF
TGTGCCAGCTCACCGAGGACAGGAACCGAAAAACTGTTTTTT
>TRBV18|TRBJ1-1|-|-
CASSPATSGQAMNTEAFF
TGTGCCAGCTCCCCAGCCACTTCGGGACAAGCCATGAACACTGAAGCTTTCTTT
>TRBV19|TRBJ1-5|-|-
CASSIAPQGQPQHF
TGTGCCAGTAGTATAGCTCCCCAGGGGCAGCCCCAGCATTTT
>TRBV11-2|TRBJ1-2|-|-
CASSRGASPGGYTF
TGTGCCAGCAGCCGCGGGGCCAGCCCGGGGGGCTACACCTTC
>TRBV18|TRBJ1-5|few|TRBD1
CASSRDAGGGSGQPQHF
TGTGCCAGCTCACGAGATGCAGGGGGCGGATCAGGACAGCCCCAGCATTTT
>TRBV27|TRBJ2-3|-|TRBD2
CASSTFLAGGPKIADTQYF
TGTGCCAGCAGTACCTTCCTAGCGGGAGGGCCAAAAATTGCGGATACGCAGTATTTT
>TRBV6-4|TRBJ2-3|-|-
CASSDGVQQYF
TGTGCCAGCAGTGACGGAGTACAGCAGTATTTT
>TRBV2|TRBJ1-4|-|TRBD1
CASTRDRNEKLFF
TGTGCCAGCACGAGGGACAGAAATGAAAAACTGTTTTTT
>TRBV25-1|TRBJ1-4|-|-
CASSESFKGGGEKLFF
TGTGCCAGCAGTGAATCGTTCAAGGGAGGGGGTGAAAAACTGTTTTTT
>TRBV18|TRBJ1-5|-|-
CASSPTEEGQPQHF
TGTGCCAGCTCACCTACAGAAGAGGGTCAGCCCCAGCATTTT
>TRBV20-1|TRBJ1-3|-|-
CSASAPFLSGNTIYF
TGCAGTGCTAGTGCCCCCTTCCTCTCTGGAAACACCATATATTTT
>TRBV7-9|TRBJ2-5|few|TRBD1
CASSPLAGGGETQYF
TGTGCCAGCAGCCCCCTTGCAGGGGGTGGCGAGACCCAGTACTTC
>TRBV20-1|TRBJ2-3|-|-
CSASGGANTDTQYF
TGCAGTGCTAGTGGGGGAGCTAACACAGATACGCAGTATTTT
>TRBV27|TRBJ2-1|-|TRBD1
CASSSRGLGQAEFF
TGTGCCAGCAGCTCCCGGGGTCTCGGACAGGCAGAGTTCTTC
>TRBV7-2|TRBJ1-2|once|-
CASSLIITDYGYTF
TGTGCCAGCAGCTTAATTATAACTGACTATGGCTACACCTTC
>TRBV6-4|TRBJ2-1|-|-
CASSPAASGYEQFF
TGTGCCAGCAGTCCCGCGGCTAGTGGCTATGAGCAGTTCTTC
>TRBV9|TRBJ1-1|-|TRBD1
CASSGAKRQGLLRNTEAFF
TGTGCCAGCAGCGGAGCGAAGAGACAGGGATTACTCCGGAACACTGAAGCTTTCTTT
>TRBV25-1|TRBJ2-7|-|-
CASSGLVPEQYF
TGTGCCAGCAGTGGCCTAGTTCCCGAGCAGTACTTC
>TRBV7-6|TRBJ1-6|-|TRBD1
CASSLRDRESYNSPLHF
TGTGCCAGCAGCTTACGTGACAGGGAATCCTATAATTCACCCCTCCACTTT
>TRBV14|TRBJ1-2|-|-
CASSQVAGGYTF
TGTGCCAGCAGCCAAGTTGCGGGCGGCTACACCTTC
>TRBV29-1|TRBJ2-7|-|-
CSVEKAGPPYEQYF
TGCAGCGTTGAAAAGGCGGGACCCCCCTACGAGCAGTACTTC